This TCR beta chain was observed in a study of shared clonotypes between healthy human individuals. Whole-study results and caveats: The study found lower generation probabilities in non-shared clonotypes than in those shared by all four donors.

CD8 cells regarded as naive lacked CD45RO, were positively chosen for CCR7, and omitted terminally differentiated effector memory CD45RA+ cells. There are 14 residues in the CDR3. V was cut by 1 base and J by 5 bases, with 11 bases left in between. The V gene's germline CDR1 is LNHNV and CDR2 YYDKDF (reference sequence). Measured with immunoSEQ multiplex PCR; TCRdb has only the in-frame clones, and not every one. This table has approximately 810,000 clones, 80% to 95% appearing once. Comments on this clone: The antigen is unknown.

The J gene is TRBJ1-1, the V gene TRBV15; D uncertain. This receptor was identified in a man younger than 45 in good health. The sample was naive CD8+ T cells sorted from blood. CDR3 coding DNA: TGTGCCACCAGCAGAGTCGCAGGATGGACTGAAGCTTTCTTT. This sequence encodes CATSRVAGWTEAFF. Based on the CDR3 plus reference TRBV15 and TRBJ1-1, the full variable domain is DAMVIQNPRYQVTQFGKPVTLSCSQTLNHNVMYWYQQKSSQAPKLLFHYYDKDFNNEADTPDNFQSRRPNTSFCFLDIRSPGLGDTAMYLCATSRVAGWTEAFFGQGTRLTVV.